A single sample gave rise to the 5 T cell receptor beta chains below, sequenced in a study of early stage breast cancer tumors. Assay used: immunoSEQ multiplex PCR; TCRdb lists only in-frame clones, some missing. The sample includes 9,500 to 10,000 clones, 64% of them seen just once. The sample taken for sequencing was breast tumor tissue. The origin of the receptors is a person between 60 and 70 years old with breast cancer.

The chain has TRBV4-1 and TRBJ2-4, with 15 bases lining up with TRBD2. With V trimmed by 4 bases and J by 1 base, 8 bases remained unmatched. CDR1 and CDR2 (germline): MGHRA, YSYEKL. The CDR3 contains 19 residues. In nucleotides, the CDR3 is TGCGCCAGCAGCCGCATGACCGGGACTAGCGGGGGGGCCAAAAACATTCAGTACTTC. Translating it yields CASSRMTGTSGGAKNIQYF.

The V and J genes are TRBV27 and TRBJ1-5, with D unresolved. This CDR3 region has 14 residues. Trimming stripped 5 bases from V and 3 bases from J, with 11 bases between. From germline, CDR1 is MNHEY and CDR2 SMNVEV (reference sequence). Here the CDR3 DNA reads TGTGCCAGCAGTCCGACGGGATACAATCAGCCCCAGCATTTT. Amino acids: CASSPTGYNQPQHF.

By share, this clone ranks as medium-sized. The chain links TRBV7-2 to TRBJ1-2; D not resolved. There are 14 residues in the CDR3. Per the germline V gene, CDR1 is SGHTA and CDR2 is FQGNSA. Trimming pared 4 bases from V and 3 bases from J, leaving 12 bases between. The CDR3 here is CASSSFRGDYGYTF. CDR3 coding DNA: TGTGCCAGCAGCTCCTTTCGCGGGGACTATGGCTACACCTTC.

V is TRBV19 and J is TRBJ2-1; 11 bases map to TRBD2. CDR1 is LNHDA, CDR2 SQIVND, per germline (reference sequence). CDR3 length: 14 amino acids. The J segment lost 7 bases and the V segment lost 3 bases, leaving 2 bases of the junction unmatched. The CDR3 DNA follows: TGTGCCAGTAGTATTAGCGGGAGGGCAAATGAGCAGTTCTTC. Translated, it gives CASSISGRANEQFF.

The genes are TRBV5-5 and TRBJ1-1, with 10 positions matching TRBD1. V was pared by 0 bases and J by 6 bases, with 5 bases of the junction left unmatched. The CDR3 has 15 residues. Germline CDR1 and CDR2: SGHKS and YYEKEE (reference sequence). DNA for the CDR3: TGTGCCAGCAGCTTGGGGGACAGGGGTCCCCCTGAAGCTTTCTTT. Amino acids: CASSLGDRGPPEAFF.